This TCR beta chain derives from a study of T cell repertoires and HLA-DP antigens. This clone appeared a single time. The antigen remains undetermined. Each pre-culture CD4+ sample aimed for 200,000 to 250,000 T cell genomes at deep resolution. Produced via immunoSEQ multiplex PCR; TCRdb's table is partial and in-frame only. The sample holds roughly 120,000 clones, approximately 92% seen once. Study-wide results and caveats: Against one allele, clones undetected before culture averaged about 34%; against the other, 50.6%.

J lost 3 bases, V lost 7 bases, and 9 bases had no gene match. CDR3 size: 15 residues. Germline-derived CDR1 and CDR2 are MGHDK and SYGVNS. The sequenced sample was CD4+ T cells from PBMCs. This clonotype was obtained from a woman younger than 35 in good health and CMV-seronegative. The chain uses TRBV25-1 and TRBJ1-1; TRBD1 agrees at 9 bases. CDR3 coding DNA: TGTGCCAGCACCGTACAGGGGGCTAGGGACACTGAAGCTTTCTTT. Its translation is CASTVQGARDTEAFF.